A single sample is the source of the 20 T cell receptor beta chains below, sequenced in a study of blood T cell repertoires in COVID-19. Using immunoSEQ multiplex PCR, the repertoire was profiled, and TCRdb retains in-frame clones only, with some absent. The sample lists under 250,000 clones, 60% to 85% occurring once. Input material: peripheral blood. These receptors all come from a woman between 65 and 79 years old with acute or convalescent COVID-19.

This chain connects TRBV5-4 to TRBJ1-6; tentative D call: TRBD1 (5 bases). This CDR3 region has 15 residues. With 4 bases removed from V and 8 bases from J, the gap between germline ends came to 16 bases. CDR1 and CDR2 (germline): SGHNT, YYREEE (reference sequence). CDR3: CASSQEGRSDSPLHF. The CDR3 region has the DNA TGTGCCAGCAGCCAGGAGGGACGGTCCGATTCACCCCTCCACTTT.

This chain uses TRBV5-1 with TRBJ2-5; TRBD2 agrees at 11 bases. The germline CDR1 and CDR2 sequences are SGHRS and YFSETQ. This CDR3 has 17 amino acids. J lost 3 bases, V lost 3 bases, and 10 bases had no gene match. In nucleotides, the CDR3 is TGCGCCAGCAGCTCCGGGACTAGCGGAACTCTGAAAGAGACCCAGTACTTC. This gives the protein CASSSGTSGTLKETQYF.

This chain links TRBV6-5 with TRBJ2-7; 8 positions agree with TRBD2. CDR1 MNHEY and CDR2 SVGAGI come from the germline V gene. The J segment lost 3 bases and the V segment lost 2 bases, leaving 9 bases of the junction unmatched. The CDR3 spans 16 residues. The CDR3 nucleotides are TGTGCCAGCAGTTACGATGGTAGCGGGACCAACTACGAGCAGTACGTC. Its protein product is CASSYDGSGTNYEQYV.

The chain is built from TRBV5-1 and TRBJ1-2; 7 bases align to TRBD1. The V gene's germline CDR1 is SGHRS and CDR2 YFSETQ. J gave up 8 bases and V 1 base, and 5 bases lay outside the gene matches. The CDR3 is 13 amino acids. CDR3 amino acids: CASSLRTGEGYTF. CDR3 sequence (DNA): TGCGCCAGCAGCTTGCGCACAGGGGAAGGCTACACCTTC.

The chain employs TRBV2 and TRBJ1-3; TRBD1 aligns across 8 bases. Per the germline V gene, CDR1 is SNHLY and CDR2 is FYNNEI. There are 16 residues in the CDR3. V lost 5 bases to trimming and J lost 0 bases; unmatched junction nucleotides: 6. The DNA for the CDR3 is TGTGCCAGCAGTTCCCAGGGGGCTAGCTCTGGAAACACCATATATTTT. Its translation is CASSSQGASSGNTIYF.

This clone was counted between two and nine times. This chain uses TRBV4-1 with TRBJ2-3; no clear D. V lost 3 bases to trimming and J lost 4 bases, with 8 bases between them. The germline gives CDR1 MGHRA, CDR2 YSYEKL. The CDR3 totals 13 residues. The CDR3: CASSHRYPDTQYF. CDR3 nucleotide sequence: TGCGCCAGCAGCCATCGGTACCCAGATACGCAGTATTTT.

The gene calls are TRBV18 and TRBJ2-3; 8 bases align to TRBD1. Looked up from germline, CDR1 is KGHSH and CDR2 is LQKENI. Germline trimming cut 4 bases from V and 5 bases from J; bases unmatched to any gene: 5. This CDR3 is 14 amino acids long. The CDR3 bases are TGTGCCAGCTCACAGGACAGGGCTCTAGATACGCAGTATTTT. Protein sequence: CASSQDRALDTQYF. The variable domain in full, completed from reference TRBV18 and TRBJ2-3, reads NAGVMQNPRHLVRRRGQEARLRCSPMKGHSHVYWYRQLPEEGLKFMVYLQKENIIDESGMPKERFSAEFPKEGPSILRIQQVVRGDSAAYFCASSQDRALDTQYFGPGTRLTVL.

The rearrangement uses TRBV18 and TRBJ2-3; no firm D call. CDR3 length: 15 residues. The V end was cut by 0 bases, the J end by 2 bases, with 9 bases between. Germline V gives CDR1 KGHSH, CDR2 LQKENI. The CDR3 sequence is CASSPPSTHTDTQYF. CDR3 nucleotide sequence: TGTGCCAGCTCACCACCGTCTACCCACACAGATACGCAGTATTTT.

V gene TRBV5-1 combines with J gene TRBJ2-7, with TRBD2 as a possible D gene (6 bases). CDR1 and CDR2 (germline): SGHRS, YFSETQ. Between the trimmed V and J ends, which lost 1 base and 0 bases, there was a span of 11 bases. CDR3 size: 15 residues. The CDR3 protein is CASSLIGDFSYEQYF. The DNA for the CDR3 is TGCGCCAGCAGCTTGATCGGGGACTTCTCCTACGAGCAGTACTTC. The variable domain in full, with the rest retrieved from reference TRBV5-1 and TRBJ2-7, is KAGVTQTPRYLIKTRGQQVTLSCSPISGHRSVSWYQQTPGQGLQFLFEYFSETQRNKGNFPGRFSGRQFSNSRSEMNVSTLELGDSALYLCASSLIGDFSYEQYFGPGTRLTVT.

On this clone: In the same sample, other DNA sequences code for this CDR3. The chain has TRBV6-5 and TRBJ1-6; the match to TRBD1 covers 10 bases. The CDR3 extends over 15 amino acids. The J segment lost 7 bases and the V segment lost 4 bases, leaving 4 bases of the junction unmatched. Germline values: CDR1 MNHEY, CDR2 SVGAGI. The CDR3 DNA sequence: TGTGCCAGCAGTTCACCGGGACAGGGGAATTCACCCCTCCACTTT. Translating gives CASSSPGQGNSPLHF.

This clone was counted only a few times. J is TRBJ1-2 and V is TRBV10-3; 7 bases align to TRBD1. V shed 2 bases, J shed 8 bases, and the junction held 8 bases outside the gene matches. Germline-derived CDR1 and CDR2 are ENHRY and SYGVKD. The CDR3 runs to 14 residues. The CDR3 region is CAISEEEGAGGYTF. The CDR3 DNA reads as TGTGCCATCAGTGAGGAGGAGGGGGCTGGGGGCTACACCTTC.

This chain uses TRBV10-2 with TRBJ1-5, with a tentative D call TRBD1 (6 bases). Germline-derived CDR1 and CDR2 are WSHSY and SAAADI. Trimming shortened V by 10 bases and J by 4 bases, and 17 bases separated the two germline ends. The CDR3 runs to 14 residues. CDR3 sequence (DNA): TGCGCCACCACCGTTGGGACAACAAATCAGCCCCAGCATTTT. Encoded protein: CATTVGTTNQPQHF.

The CDR3, as DNA: TGTGCCTGCGCCGCAGTGACTAATGAAAAACTGTTTTTT. This encodes CACAAVTNEKLFF. J is TRBJ1-4 and V is TRBV30; the D is unclear. V was pared by 6 bases and J by 2 bases, with 10 bases between. Germline V gene sequence: CDR1 GTSNPN, CDR2 SVGIG (reference sequence). The CDR3 covers 13 residues.

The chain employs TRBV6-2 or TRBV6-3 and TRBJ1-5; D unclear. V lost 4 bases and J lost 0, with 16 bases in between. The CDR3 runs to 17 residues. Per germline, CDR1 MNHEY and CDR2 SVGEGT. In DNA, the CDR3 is TGTGCCAGCAGTTCTCCGGGGATGTCGTATAGCAATCAGCCCCAGCATTTT. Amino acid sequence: CASSSPGMSYSNQPQHF.

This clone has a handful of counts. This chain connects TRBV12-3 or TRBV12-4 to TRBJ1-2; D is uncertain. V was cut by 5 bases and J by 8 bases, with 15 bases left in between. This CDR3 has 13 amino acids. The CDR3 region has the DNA TGTGCCAGCAGTCCCCGGGTCGGGAAAGGCTACACCTTC. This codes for CASSPRVGKGYTF.

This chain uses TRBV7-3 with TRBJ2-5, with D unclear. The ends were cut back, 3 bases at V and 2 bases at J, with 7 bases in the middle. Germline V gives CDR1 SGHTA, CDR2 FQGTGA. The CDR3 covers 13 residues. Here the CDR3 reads CASSFTAQETQYF. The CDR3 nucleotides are TGTGCCAGCAGCTTTACAGCTCAAGAGACCCAGTACTTC.

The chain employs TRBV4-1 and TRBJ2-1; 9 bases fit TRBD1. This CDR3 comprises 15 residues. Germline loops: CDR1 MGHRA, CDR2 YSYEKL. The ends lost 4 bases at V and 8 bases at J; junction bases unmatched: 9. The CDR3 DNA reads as TGCGCCAGCAGCCGGGGACAGGGTCCCCTTGATGAGCAGTTCTTC. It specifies CASSRGQGPLDEQFF.

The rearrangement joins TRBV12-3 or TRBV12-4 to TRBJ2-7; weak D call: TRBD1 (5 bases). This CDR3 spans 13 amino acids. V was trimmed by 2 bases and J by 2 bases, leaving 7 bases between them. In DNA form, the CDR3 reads TGTGCCAGCAGTTTAACAGGAGCCTACGAGCAGTACTTC. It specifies CASSLTGAYEQYF.

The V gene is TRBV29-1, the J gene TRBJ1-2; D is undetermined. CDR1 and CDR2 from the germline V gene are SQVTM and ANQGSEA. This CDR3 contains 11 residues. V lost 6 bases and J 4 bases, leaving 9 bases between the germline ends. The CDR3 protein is CSVDSFYGYTF. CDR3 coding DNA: TGCAGCGTCGACTCGTTCTATGGCTACACCTTC. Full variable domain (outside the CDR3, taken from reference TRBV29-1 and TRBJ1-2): SAVISQKPSRDICQRGTSLTIQCQVDSQVTMMFWYRQQPGQSLTLIATANQGSEATYESGFVIDKFPISRPNLTFSTLTVSNMSPEDSSIYLCSVDSFYGYTFGSGTRLTVV.

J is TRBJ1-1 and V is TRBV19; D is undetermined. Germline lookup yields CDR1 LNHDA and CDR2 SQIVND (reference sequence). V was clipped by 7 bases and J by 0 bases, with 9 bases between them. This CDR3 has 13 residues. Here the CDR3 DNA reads TGTGCCAGTACTGACACAATGAACACTGAAGCTTTCTTT. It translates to CASTDTMNTEAFF. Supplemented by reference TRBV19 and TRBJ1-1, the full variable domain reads DGGITQSPKYLFRKEGQNVTLSCEQNLNHDAMYWYRQDPGQGLRLIYYSQIVNDFQKGDIAEGYSVSREKKESFPLTVTSAQKNPTAFYLCASTDTMNTEAFFGQGTRLTVV.